This TCR beta chain was sequenced during a study of T cell responses to AZD1222 COVID-19 vaccine. In this sample, this clone turned up once. Here immunoSEQ multiplex PCR was the method, and the copy in TCRdb shows in-frame clones only, minus some. Of 120,000 to 150,000 clones detected, more than 70% appear once; the ten largest clones hold 2.2%. The CDR3 consists of 18 residues. V was cut by 4 bases and J by 1 base, with 22 bases left in between. Germline V gene data show CDR1 as SEHNR and CDR2 as FQNEAQ (reference sequence). This clonotype originated in an adult in good health. The rearrangement links TRBV7-9 to TRBJ1-2; possibly TRBD1 for D (5 bases). The sample consisted of peripheral blood, taken on day 0 of AZD1222 vaccination. CDR3 residues: CASSYPFGGGVNNYGYTF. CDR3 DNA sequence: TGTGCCAGCAGCTATCCCTTTGGCGGAGGGGTGAATAACTATGGCTACACCTTC.